This T cell receptor beta chain was recorded in a study of blood T cells in healthy people across ages. Alongside a J-beta primer mix, a sample-barcoded 5' primer served in a second PCR lasting roughly 7 to 12 cycles. Each CDR3 protein is one row after TCRdb ran MiXCR on the 5' RACE reads. The table has around 940,000 distinct CDR3 sequences, roughly 47% seen once; the top ten hold 20% to 25%. Trimming took 3 bases from V and 6 from J, leaving 8 bases between them. This CDR3 is built from 12 residues. Germline CDR1 is MDHEN and CDR2 is SYDVKM. In this sample, this clonotype turned up a few times. The specimen was blood. This TCR came from a woman aged 60-75 years in good health. The gene calls are TRBV28 and TRBJ1-2; D unclear. CDR3 protein: CASSLIPHGYTF. In nucleotides, the CDR3 is TGTGCCAGCAGTTTGATCCCCCATGGCTACACCTTC.